This TCR beta chain stems from a study of CD8+ T cells in alopecia areata. Study findings and constraints: Numerous clones, expanded in lesions, remained in scalp and blood during tofacitinib. Tofacitinib significantly lowered scalp clonality and expanded CD8+ clones among the top 100.

A word on this clone: Antigen unknown.

CDR1 and CDR2 (germline): KGHSH, LQKENI. Trimming stripped 3 bases from V and 2 bases from J, with 10 bases between. The CDR3 runs 14 residues. This sample's treatment: oral pan-JAK inhibitor, 5-10 mg twice daily. RNA was isolated and reverse transcribed to cDNA, the sequencing template. Method: immunoSEQ multiplex PCR; TCRdb's copy keeps in-frame clones and lacks some. Of 110,000 or so clones listed, 45% to 65% are singletons. The rearrangement links TRBV18 to TRBJ1-2; D remains ambiguous. The sample was CD4+ T cells sorted from blood, taken at week 24, from a patient treated with tofacitinib. This receptor was identified in a human donor with alopecia areata. The CDR3 DNA reads TGTGCCAGCTCACCCGCCTCGGGGAACTATGGCTACACCTTC. As protein: CASSPASGNYGYTF.